The text below deals with one T cell receptor (beta chain). Antigen specificity is unknown. Other nucleotide sequences in the sample specify the same CDR3. These data come from a study of beta chain features in type 1 diabetes. Study-wide results and limits: The analysis here could not establish whether HLA type shapes TCRB rearrangement. Moderate yet significant TCRB CDR3 shortening was seen in Type 1 diabetes patients in all four CD4+ subsets. A pattern of fewer insertions and more deletions at VDJ junctions was seen in type 1 diabetes patients.

The whole isolated RNA underwent reverse transcription, so sequencing captured expressed TCRB transcripts. Naive, central memory and regulatory T cell samples produced a mean of approximately 3.6 million reads. Sequenced by immunoSEQ multiplex PCR; TCRdb stores in-frame clones only, minus some. Altogether 200,000 to 300,000 clones are present, roughly 20% being singletons, with the ten largest covering 0.028%. Only one heparinised blood draw was taken per donor, and its volume averaged about 116 mL. V lost 2 bases and J 1 base, leaving 5 bases between the germline ends. There are 13 residues in the CDR3. Germline CDR1 is SGHTA and CDR2 is FQGNSA.

Sequenced material: naive CD4+ T cells from blood. The chain links TRBV7-2 to TRBJ1-1; possibly TRBD1 for D (5 bases). The source is a woman aged 35 to 49 with type 1 diabetes. CDR3 region: CASSLQGNTEAFF. As DNA, the CDR3 is TGTGCCAGCAGCTTACAGGGGAACACTGAAGCTTTCTTT.